The rows below give T cell receptor beta chains drawn from one sample of a study of monozygotic twins with cystic fibrosis. Profiled with immunoSEQ multiplex PCR; TCRdb holds only in-frame clones, not every one. Among 30,000 to 35,000 clones listed, just over 95% were seen once. The sample consisted of blood. These receptors all come from a girl aged 2 to 9 with cystic fibrosis. Each CDR3 is given with its conserved first and last residue. D genes are given only for firm matches. Only part of the rows carry a size: once, few, many, or a class if the clone is expanded.

clone_size j_call v_call d_call cdr3_aa cdr3_nt
once TRBJ2-6 TRBV6-1 TRBD1 CASSLRGSGANVLTF TGTGCCAGCAGTCTCAGGGGGTCTGGGGCCAACGTCCTGACTTTC
NA TRBJ2-1 TRBV5-1 NA CASSRTWVNEQFF TGCGCCAGCAGCCGAACCTGGGTCAATGAGCAGTTCTTC
NA TRBJ2-3 TRBV4-2 NA CASSQDLRVTDTQYF TGTGCCAGCAGCCAAGATTTGCGGGTCACAGATACGCAGTATTTT
NA TRBJ2-1 TRBV11-2 TRBD2 CASSLLAGDGSSYNEQFF TGTGCCAGCAGCTTACTAGCGGGAGACGGAAGTTCCTACAATGAGCAGTTCTTC
NA TRBJ2-5 TRBV9 TRBD1 CASSVARTGTGGRETQYF TGTGCCAGCAGCGTAGCCCGCACCGGGACAGGGGGCCGGGAGACCCAGTACTTC
NA TRBJ1-1 TRBV29-1 NA CSVESLNTEAFF TGCAGCGTTGAATCATTGAACACTGAAGCTTTCTTT
NA TRBJ1-5 TRBV6-1 NA CASSGEEPQHF TGTGCCAGCAGTGGGGAGGAGCCCCAGCATTTT
NA TRBJ1-5 TRBV14 NA CASSSRDKEKNQPQHF TGTGCCAGCAGCAGCCGGGACAAGGAAAAGAATCAGCCCCAGCATTTT
NA TRBJ2-3 TRBV4-1 TRBD2 CASSQTSGILDTQYF TGCGCCAGCAGCCAGACTAGCGGGATCTTAGATACGCAGTATTTT
NA TRBJ1-1 TRBV30 NA CAWGLQNTEAFF TGTGCCTGGGGACTTCAGAACACTGAAGCTTTCTTT
NA TRBJ2-1 TRBV7-7 TRBD2 CASSLAGGAYNEQFF TGTGCTAGCAGCTTAGCGGGAGGCGCCTACAATGAGCAGTTCTTC
NA TRBJ2-2 TRBV7-9 NA CASRRAATAGELFF TGTGCCAGCCGTCGGGCAGCCACAGCCGGGGAGCTGTTTTTT
NA TRBJ1-4 TRBV7-6 NA CASSPVRAPEKLFF TGTGCCAGCAGCCCTGTTCGAGCTCCTGAAAAACTGTTTTTT
NA TRBJ2-7 TRBV5-6 NA CASSLRTAYEQYF TGTGCCAGCAGCTTGAGGACAGCCTACGAGCAGTACTTC
NA TRBJ1-1 TRBV6-1 TRBD1 CASSAWDRVGTEAFF TGTGCCAGCAGTGCATGGGACAGGGTAGGCACTGAAGCTTTCTTT
NA TRBJ2-1 TRBV7-8 NA CASSAHWRANEQFF TGTGCCAGCAGCGCCCATTGGAGGGCGAATGAGCAGTTCTTC
NA TRBJ2-7 TRBV7-6 TRBD1 CASSRDRDYEQYF TGTGCCAGCAGCCGGGACAGGGACTACGAGCAGTACTTC
NA TRBJ2-7 TRBV4-1 TRBD2 CASSPFLAGVYEQYF TGCGCCAGCAGCCCTTTTTTAGCGGGAGTTTACGAGCAGTACTTC
NA TRBJ1-1 TRBV28 NA CASSLGGGRRDEAFF TGTGCCAGCAGTTTGGGTGGGGGGCGCCGGGATGAAGCTTTCTTT
NA TRBJ1-1 TRBV30 TRBD1 CAWRRQGGTEAFF TGTGCCTGGAGGAGACAGGGGGGAACTGAAGCTTTCTTT
NA TRBJ1-3 TRBV6-1 NA CASSLQGLYF TGTGCCAGCAGTCTCCAAGGCTTATATTTT
NA TRBJ2-1 TRBV5-1 TRBD2 CASSLGGTSGTNEQFF TGCGCCAGCAGCTTGGGGGGGACTAGCGGAACAAATGAGCAGTTCTTC
NA TRBJ2-7 TRBV27 NA CASSLSLGTSYEQYF TGTGCCAGCAGTTTATCCCTGGGGACCTCCTACGAGCAGTACTTC
NA TRBJ1-2 TRBV7-9 NA CASSPNGWDGYTF TGTGCCAGCAGTCCGAACGGTTGGGACGGCTACACCTTC
NA TRBJ1-5 TRBV30 NA CAWSPDSNQPQHF TGTGCCTGGAGTCCAGATAGCAATCAGCCCCAGCATTTT
once TRBJ2-1 TRBV29-1 NA CSVAAAGYNEQFF TGCAGCGTTGCGGCAGCGGGCTACAATGAGCAGTTCTTC
few TRBJ1-3 TRBV2 TRBD1 CASCAGTGTGNTIYF TGTGCCAGTTGTGCCGGGACAGGGACTGGAAACACCATATATTTT
NA TRBJ2-4 TRBV4-1 NA CATSPRGLNIQYF TGCGCCACCAGCCCGAGAGGGTTAAACATTCAGTACTTC
NA TRBJ1-2 TRBV7-9 NA CASSLDRLRQGGYTF TGTGCCAGCAGCTTAGACAGGTTGAGGCAGGGCGGCTACACCTTC
NA TRBJ1-3 TRBV10-3 NA CATREGDTIYF TGTGCCACCCGGGAGGGGGACACCATATATTTT
NA TRBJ2-2 TRBV14 NA CASSKRVGTGELFF TGTGCCAGCAGCAAGCGTGTGGGGACCGGGGAGCTGTTTTTT
NA TRBJ1-1 TRBV15 NA CATSIGVTEAFF TGTGCCACCAGCATAGGGGTAACTGAAGCTTTCTTT
NA TRBJ1-4 TRBV5-4 NA CASSLDRNEKLFF TGTGCCAGCAGCTTGGATAGAAATGAAAAACTGTTTTTT
NA TRBJ2-1 TRBV23-1 NA CASSHDREQFF TGCGCCAGCAGTCATGACCGTGAGCAGTTCTTC